This entry concerns a single T cell receptor (beta chain). Its antigen remains unknown. These data are taken from a study of T cells expressing NK-cell markers. Study-wide background: Beta-chain profiling covered CD3+CD56+NKG2C+, CD3+CD56+NKG2C- and CD3+CD56-NKG2C+ sorted subsets. Broader study findings: These same clonotypes (in a few donors) also led the CD3+CD56-NKG2C+ fraction. Dominant NKG2C+ clonotypes were found to form 1.0-7.0% of CD8+ T cells in six donors.

The CDR3 runs to 15 residues. Germline lookup yields CDR1 SGHAT and CDR2 FQNNGV. Using the 5' RACE reads, TCRdb records one entry per CDR3 protein without DNA. The table counts a few hundred thousand distinct CDR3 sequences; approximately 4% lies in the top ten. The sequence came from a man aged 18 to 35 in good health. Sequencing was carried out using blood T cells: a sorted CD56 or NKG2C T cell subset, CD4+ or CD8+ T cells, or bulk PBMC T cells (not recorded which). This rearrangement joins TRBV11-2 to TRBJ2-1; TCRdb reports TRBD1, a call that lacks DNA to check it against. CDR3 sequence: CASSLEGQGTSEQFF.